This T cell receptor beta chain stems from a study of cytomegalovirus exposure and HLA in healthy donors. Whole-study results and caveats: Earlier analysis yielded a pattern in which most TCR beta V segments were productive about 90% or about 30% of the time.

As for this clone: Its antigen is unidentified.

CDR3 size: 17 residues. V was clipped by 4 bases and J by 2 bases, with 18 bases between them. Germline CDR1 reads PRHDT; CDR2 reads FYEKMQ (reference sequence). The PCR used 60 Vbeta and 13 Jbeta primers. TCRdb keeps only in-frame clones here, not all; method: immunoSEQ multiplex PCR. The sample contains roughly 140,000 clones, roughly 80% of which appear only once. The rearrangement links TRBV13 to TRBJ2-1, with D tentatively TRBD1 (6 bases). Sequencing used PBMCs. The sequence was collected from a middle-aged man in good health and CMV-seropositive. CDR3 nucleotides: TGTGCCAGCAGCTCATTAAGACAGGTGATAACCTACAATGAGCAGTTCTTC. As protein: CASSSLRQVITYNEQFF.